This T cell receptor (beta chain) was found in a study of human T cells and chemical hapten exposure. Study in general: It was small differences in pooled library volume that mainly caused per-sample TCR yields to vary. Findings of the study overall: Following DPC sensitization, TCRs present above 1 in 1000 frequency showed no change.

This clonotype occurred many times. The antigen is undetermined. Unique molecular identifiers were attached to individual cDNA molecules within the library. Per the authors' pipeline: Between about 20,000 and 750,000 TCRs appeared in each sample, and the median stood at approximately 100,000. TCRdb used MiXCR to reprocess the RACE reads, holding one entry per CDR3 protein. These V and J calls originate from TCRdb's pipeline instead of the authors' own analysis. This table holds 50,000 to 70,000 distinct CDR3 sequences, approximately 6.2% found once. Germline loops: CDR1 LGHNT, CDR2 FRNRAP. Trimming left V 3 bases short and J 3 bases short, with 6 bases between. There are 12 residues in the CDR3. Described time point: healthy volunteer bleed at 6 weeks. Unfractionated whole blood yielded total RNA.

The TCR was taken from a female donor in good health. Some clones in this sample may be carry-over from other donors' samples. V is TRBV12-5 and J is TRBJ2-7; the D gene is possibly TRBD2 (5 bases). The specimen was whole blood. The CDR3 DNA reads TGTGCTAGTGGTTTCGAGGGCTACGAGCAGTACTTC. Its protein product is CASGFEGYEQYF.